Listed here is a single T cell receptor beta chain. Its target is unknown. The data were produced by immunoSEQ multiplex PCR, yet TCRdb's version contains in-frame clones alone and is incomplete. The repertoire holds 16,000 or so clones, with 92% as singletons. These data belong to a study of T cell repertoires in ileal Crohn's disease. Study details: M0 samples are biopsies from inflamed ileum in the resection specimen. Overall study findings and caveats: Endoscopic recurrence occurred in every patient whose clonality exceeded 26.8%. Compared with CD4 T cells, sorted CD8 cells carried more expanded clones.

CDR1 is SGHRS and CDR2 is YFSETQ in the germline V gene. The CDR3 extends over 16 amino acids. Unmatched junction bases numbered 5, after V lost 4 bases and J lost 2 bases. Time point meaning: inflamed ileum from the surgical specimen. Eligibility required adulthood, ileal or ileocolonic Crohn's disease and indicated ileocolonic resection. What was sequenced was ileal tissue. This TCR came from an adult with Crohn's disease. The chain combines TRBV5-1 with TRBJ2-3; 12 nucleotides agree with TRBD2. The CDR3 DNA reads as TGCGCCAGCAGCCTTCTAGCGGGGGGGCCCACAGATACGCAGTATTTT. Amino acids: CASSLLAGGPTDTQYF.